This TCR beta chain was documented in a study of control samples from healthy donors and cancer patients (dated by TCRdb to about 2020). For this chain, trimming is 0 bases at the V end and 1 base at the J end, and the number of junction bases without a gene match is 15. Based on the germline V gene (reference sequence), the CDR1 and CDR2 sequences are GTSNPN and SVGIG. There are 19 amino acids in the CDR3, from cysteine to phenylalanine inclusive. The read is trimmed to its CDR3 DNA, 57 bases read in frame from base 1. To note about this clone: No antigen is known for it. It has no much larger one-base neighbor in the sample; base qualities were not kept.

Libraries were made using the immunoSEQ multiplex PCR assay. As stored in TCRdb, this immuneACCESS dataset retains in-frame rearrangements with V and J assigned. A fraction of the clones does not appear; measured against another copy, unresolved V genes explain less than half of the discrepancy, and the remainder lacks a known reason. The table for this sample lists around 140,000 clones; 80% to 95% of them were counted only once. The ten largest clones add up to roughly 2.6% of the sample. The sequence joins TRBV30 to TRBJ1-1; 9 of the junction bases match TRBD1. Sequencing input: blood. The TCR comes from a man aged 35 to 55 in good health. The CDR3 protein: CAWSVGDRVNFYKNTEAFF. The nucleotide sequence is given as TGTGCCTGGAGTGTGGGGGACAGGGTGAATTTTTATAAGAACACTGAAGCTTTCTTT.